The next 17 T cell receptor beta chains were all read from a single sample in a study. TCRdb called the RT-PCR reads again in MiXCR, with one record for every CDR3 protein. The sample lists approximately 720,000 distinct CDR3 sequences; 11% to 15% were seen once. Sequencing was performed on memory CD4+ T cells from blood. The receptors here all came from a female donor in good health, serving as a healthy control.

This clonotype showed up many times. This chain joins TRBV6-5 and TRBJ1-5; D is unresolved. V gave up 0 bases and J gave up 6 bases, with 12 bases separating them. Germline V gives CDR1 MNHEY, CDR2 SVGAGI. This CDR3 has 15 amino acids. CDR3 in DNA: TGTGCCAGCAGTTACTCGGACGGAGGATCTCAGCCCCAGCATTTT. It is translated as CASSYSDGGSQPQHF.

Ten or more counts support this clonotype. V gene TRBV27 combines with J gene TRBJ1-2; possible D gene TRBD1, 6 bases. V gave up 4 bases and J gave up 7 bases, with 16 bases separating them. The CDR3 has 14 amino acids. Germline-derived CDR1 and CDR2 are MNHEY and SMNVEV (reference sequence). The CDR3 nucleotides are TGTGCCAGCAGTTCGGGAGACAGGTCTCGTGGCTACACCTTC. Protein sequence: CASSSGDRSRGYTF.

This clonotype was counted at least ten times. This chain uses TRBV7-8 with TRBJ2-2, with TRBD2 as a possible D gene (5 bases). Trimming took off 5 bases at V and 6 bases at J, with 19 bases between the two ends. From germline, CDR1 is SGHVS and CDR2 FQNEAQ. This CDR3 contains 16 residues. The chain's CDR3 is CASSVDGRSIAGELFF. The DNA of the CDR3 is TGTGCCAGCAGCGTTGATGGGAGAAGTATAGCCGGGGAGCTGTTTTTT.

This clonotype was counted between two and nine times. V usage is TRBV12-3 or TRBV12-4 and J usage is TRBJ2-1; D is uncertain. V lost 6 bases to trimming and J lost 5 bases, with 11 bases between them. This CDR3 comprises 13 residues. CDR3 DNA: TGTGCCAGCAGACTTCGGGTTCACAATGAGCAGTTCTTC. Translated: CASRLRVHNEQFF.

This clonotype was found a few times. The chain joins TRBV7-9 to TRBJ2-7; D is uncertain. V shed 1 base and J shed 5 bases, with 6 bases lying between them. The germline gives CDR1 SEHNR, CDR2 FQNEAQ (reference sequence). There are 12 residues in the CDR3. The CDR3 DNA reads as TGTGCCAGCAGCTTAGGGAGCAACGAGCAGTACTTC. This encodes CASSLGSNEQYF.

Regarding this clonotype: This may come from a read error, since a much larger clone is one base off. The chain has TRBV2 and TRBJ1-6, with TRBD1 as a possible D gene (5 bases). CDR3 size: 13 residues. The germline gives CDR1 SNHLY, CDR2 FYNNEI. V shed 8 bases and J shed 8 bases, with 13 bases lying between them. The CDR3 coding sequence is TGTGCCAGCTGGGCCAGGGAGGATTCACCCCTCCACTTT. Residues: CASWAREDSPLHF. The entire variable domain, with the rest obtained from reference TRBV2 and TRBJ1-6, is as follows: EPEVTQTPSHQVTQMGQEVILRCVPISNHLYFYWYRQILGQKVEFLVSFYNNEISEKSEIFDDQFSVERPDGSNFTLKIRSTKLEDSAMYFCASWAREDSPLHFGNGTRLTVT.

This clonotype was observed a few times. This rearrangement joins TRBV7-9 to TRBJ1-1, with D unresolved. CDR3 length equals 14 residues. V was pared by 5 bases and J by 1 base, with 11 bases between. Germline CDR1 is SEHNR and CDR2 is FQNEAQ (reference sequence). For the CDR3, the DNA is TGTGCCAGCAGCACCGAGGGCGAGAACACTGAAGCTTTCTTT. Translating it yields CASSTEGENTEAFF.

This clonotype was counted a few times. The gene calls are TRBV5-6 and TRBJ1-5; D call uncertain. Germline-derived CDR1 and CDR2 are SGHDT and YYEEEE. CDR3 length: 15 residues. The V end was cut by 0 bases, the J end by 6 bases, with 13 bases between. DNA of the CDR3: TGTGCCAGCAGCTTGGTTCTCGTGGCAGGTCAGCCCCAGCATTTT. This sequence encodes CASSLVLVAGQPQHF.

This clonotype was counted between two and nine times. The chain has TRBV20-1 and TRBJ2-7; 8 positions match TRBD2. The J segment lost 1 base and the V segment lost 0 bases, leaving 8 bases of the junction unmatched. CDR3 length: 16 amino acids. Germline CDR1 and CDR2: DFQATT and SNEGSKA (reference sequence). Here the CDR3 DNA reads TGCAGTGCTAGAGAATTTGAGCGGGGGAGGTCCTACGAGCAGTACTTC. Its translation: CSAREFERGRSYEQYF.

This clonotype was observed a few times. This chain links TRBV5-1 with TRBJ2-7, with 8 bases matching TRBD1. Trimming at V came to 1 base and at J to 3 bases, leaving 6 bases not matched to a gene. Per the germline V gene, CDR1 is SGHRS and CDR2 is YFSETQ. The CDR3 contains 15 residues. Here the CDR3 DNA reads TGCGCCAGCAGCTTGATAACAGGGGGAAACTACGAGCAGTACTTC. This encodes CASSLITGGNYEQYF.

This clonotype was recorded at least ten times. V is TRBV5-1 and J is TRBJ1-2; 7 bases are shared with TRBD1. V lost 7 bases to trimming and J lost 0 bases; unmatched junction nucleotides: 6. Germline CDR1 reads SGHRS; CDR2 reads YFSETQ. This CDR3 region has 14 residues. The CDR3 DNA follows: TGCGCCAGCTCCTCTGGACAGGCTAACTATGGCTACACCTTC. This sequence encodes CASSSGQANYGYTF.

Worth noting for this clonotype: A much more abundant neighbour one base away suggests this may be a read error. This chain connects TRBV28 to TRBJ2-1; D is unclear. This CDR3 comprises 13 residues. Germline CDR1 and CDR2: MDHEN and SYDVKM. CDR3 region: CDSSPRRRNEQFF. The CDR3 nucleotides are TGTGACAGCAGTCCGCGCCGTCGCAATGAGCAGTTCTTC.

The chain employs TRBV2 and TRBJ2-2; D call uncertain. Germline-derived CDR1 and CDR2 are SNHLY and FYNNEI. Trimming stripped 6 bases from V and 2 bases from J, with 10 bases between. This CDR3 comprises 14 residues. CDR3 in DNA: TGTGCCAGCAGGGCAACGCCTAACACCGGGGAGCTGTTTTTT. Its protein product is CASRATPNTGELFF. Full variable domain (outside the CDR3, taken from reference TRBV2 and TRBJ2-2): EPEVTQTPSHQVTQMGQEVILRCVPISNHLYFYWYRQILGQKVEFLVSFYNNEISEKSEIFDDQFSVERPDGSNFTLKIRSTKLEDSAMYFCASRATPNTGELFFGEGSRLTVL.

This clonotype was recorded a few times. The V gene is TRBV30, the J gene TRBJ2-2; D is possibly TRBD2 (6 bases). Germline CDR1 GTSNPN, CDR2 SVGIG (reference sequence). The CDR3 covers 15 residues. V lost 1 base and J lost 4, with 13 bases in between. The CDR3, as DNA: TGTGCCTGGAGTGGGCGTGCGGGAATCACCGGGGAGCTGTTTTTT. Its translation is CAWSGRAGITGELFF.

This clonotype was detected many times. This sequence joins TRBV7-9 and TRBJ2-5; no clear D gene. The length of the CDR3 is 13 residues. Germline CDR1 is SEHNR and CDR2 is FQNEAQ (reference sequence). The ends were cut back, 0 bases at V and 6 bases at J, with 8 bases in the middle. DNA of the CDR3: TGTGCCAGCAGCTTAGCGCTATACCAGACCCAGTACTTC. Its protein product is CASSLALYQTQYF.

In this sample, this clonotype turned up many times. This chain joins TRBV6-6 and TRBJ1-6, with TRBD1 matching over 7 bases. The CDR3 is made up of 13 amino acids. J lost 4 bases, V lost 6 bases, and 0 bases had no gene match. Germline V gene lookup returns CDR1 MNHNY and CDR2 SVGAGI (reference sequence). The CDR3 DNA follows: TGTGCCAGCAGGACAGGGTATAATTCACCCCTCCACTTT. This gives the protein CASRTGYNSPLHF.

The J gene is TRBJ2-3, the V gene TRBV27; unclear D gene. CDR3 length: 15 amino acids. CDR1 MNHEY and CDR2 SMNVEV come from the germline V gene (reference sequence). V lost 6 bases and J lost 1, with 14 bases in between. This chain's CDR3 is CASRLGLTGTDTQYF. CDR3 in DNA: TGTGCCAGCAGGTTAGGTTTAACTGGCACAGATACGCAGTATTTT.